This T cell receptor beta chain was obtained from a study of Tregs in tolerant kidney transplant recipients. Findings and caveats of the study: Donor-specific Treg expansion exceeded global Treg expansion in tolerant patients, suggesting antigen drive. Nucleotide sequences could not be compared across some patients' samples due to primer changes.

On this clone itself: What it binds is not known. The sequence runs out 3 residues before the end of the CDR3; the remainder is reconstructed from the germline J gene.

Germline V gene sequence: CDR1 DFQATT, CDR2 SNEGSKA (reference sequence). The CDR3 covers 15 residues. The J segment lost 1 base and the V segment lost 6 bases, leaving 10 bases of the junction unmatched. The repertoire was sequenced with immunoSEQ multiplex PCR; TCRdb's copy has only in-frame clones and lacks some. The sample yields about 16,000 clones, of which the top ten take up roughly 4%. Recipients received nonmyeloablative bone marrow transplants from related graft donors, with transient mixed chimerism. CD4+CD25+CD127- Tregs, CD4+CD25- non-Tregs, CD4 and CD8 cells were sorted. This TCR was sampled from a human patient who received a combined kidney and bone marrow transplant. The graft donor may have contributed some T cells. The sequenced sample was CD4+ T cells from blood (PBMCs), obtained 12 months after the transplant. The rearrangement joins TRBV20-1 to TRBJ2-3; the match to TRBD2 covers 7 bases. CDR3: CSAPGASGGTDTQYF. The sequenced CDR3 bases are TGCAGTGCCCCCGGGGCTAGCGGAGGCACAGATACG.